Here is one TCR beta chain with its context. Its specific antigen is unknown. Base qualities are missing; no much larger clone stands one base away. This sample stems from a study of blood T cell repertoires in COVID-19 (dated by TCRdb to the early 2020s). With regard to the full study: Samples from collaborators originated in the United States, Italy and Spain and spanned both the acute and convalescent phases of COVID-19. The repertoires were released in a freely available public database meant as a resource for research on the immune response to SARS-CoV-2. The samples were drawn from two sources: the first 160 participants of the ongoing ImmuneRACE study, and 1,000 to 1,500 subjects contributed by 6 global collaborators. The prospective study material was composed of cDNA or gDNA derived from T cells, B-cell-depleted T cells, or PBMCs. Nearly every sample came with metadata listing a de-identified subject ID, COVID-19 status, age in years and sex. Deeply sampled blood TCRbeta repertoires from subjects exposed to, actively infected with, or recovered from COVID-19 were included in the dataset. Where available, HLA class I and class II types were obtained from metadata supplied by the sample provider rather than from assay-based typing.

One collaborating source in Seattle enrolled patients while the patients were actively infected and followed the patients over time throughout the course of disease. Collaborating institutions collected whole blood in K2EDTA tubes following their own protocols. For TCRbeta analysis, collaborator samples were shipped as frozen whole blood, as isolated PBMCs, or as DNA extracted from either sample type. TCRbeta CDR3 regions were amplified from genomic DNA using the immunoSEQ Assay, a bias-controlled multiplex PCR. Under the source paper's analysis protocol: The number of nucleated cells in each sample was estimated by amplification of reference gene primers within the assay. To quantify the absolute abundance of each unique TCRbeta CDR3 rearrangement, sequence reads were collapsed and filtered. For each sample, productive Simpson clonality was calculated as the square root of Simpson's diversity index across productive rearrangements. In its TCRdb copy, this immuneACCESS table keeps in-frame sequences only and misses some clones. Where compared with another copy, unresolved V genes explain less than half of these, and the others have no known cause. That table is the source of V, J and clone size, and D and trimming were worked out from the DNA. The sample records around 280,000 clones, 88% of which are singletons. The top ten hold approximately 10% of the sample.

Broad study findings and their caveats: How much clinical and demographic metadata was included differed by source and by participant, and the metadata was provided uncurated.

Material: peripheral blood. The TCR sequence derives from a woman aged 25-40 years with COVID-19, enrolled during active disease.

The DNA reads as follows: TGCAGCGCTGCTGGGGGGGCGACCTATGGCTACACCTTC. This sequence encodes CSAAGGATYGYTF. Recombination joined TRBV29-1 with TRBJ1-2; a tentative D call is TRBD1 (6 bases match). The CDR3 sequence holds 13 residues, the cysteine and phenylalanine included. The kept DNA is CDR3 alone, 39 bases in frame from the first base. V drops 7 bases and J drops 4 bases, leaving 16 bases in between. CDR1 SQVTM and CDR2 ANQGSEA are derived from the germline V gene.